One T cell receptor beta chain is described in this entry. Cells sorted as Tregs were CD4+, CD25+ and CD127-/low. After constant-region reverse-primer amplification, full-length variable regions underwent semi-nested PCR with Nested Universal Primer A. TCRdb re-called the 5' RACE reads with MiXCR, one entry per CDR3 protein. This repertoire shows roughly 57,000 distinct CDR3 sequences, about 20% found once; its top ten account for 2.5% to 3.5%. The CDR3 runs 17 residues. V was cut by 2 bases and J by 5 bases, with 19 bases left in between. The origin of this receptor is a female donor with breast cancer. V gene TRBV12-3 or TRBV12-4 combines with J gene TRBJ1-5; no definite D call. The sample comprised tumor-infiltrating Tregs sorted from the breast tumor. The CDR3 protein is CASSLNLLGVPYQPQHF. The CDR3 coding sequence is TGTGCCAGCAGTTTAAATTTGTTGGGCGTTCCTTATCAGCCCCAGCATTTT.